The 10 T cell receptor beta chains given below trace back to one sample, sequenced in a study of blood T cell repertoires in COVID-19 (dated by TCRdb to about 2020). Libraries were built with the immunoSEQ multiplex PCR assay. TCRdb retrieved this table from immuneACCESS and kept in-frame rearrangements only. Not all clones are present; in checked studies, unresolved V genes account for under half, and no reason is known for the remainder. The sample table lists about 180,000 clones, about 80% of them with a count of one. Approximately 7.1% of the sample is in the top ten clones. Material for sequencing was peripheral blood. Receptor source: a human donor in a cohort sampled during active COVID-19.

V is TRBV19 and J is TRBJ1-3; D uncertain. The CDR3 is 13 amino acids. V was shortened by 8 bases and J by 3 bases, with 11 bases between the two germline ends. CDR1 and CDR2 from the germline V gene are LNHDA and SQIVND (reference sequence). CDR3 sequence reads: CASEEAGGNTIYF. The CDR3 nucleotides read TGTGCCAGTGAGGAGGCGGGTGGAAACACCATATATTTT.

The chain carries TRBV20-1 and TRBJ2-7; weak D call: TRBD2 (5 bases). The germline CDR1 and CDR2 sequences are DFQATT and SNEGSKA (reference sequence). Trimming took off 3 bases at V and 0 bases at J, with 18 bases between the two ends. CDR3 length: 16 residues. CDR3 DNA: TGCAGTGCTAGTTCCATGCTAGCTAGGAGCTCCTACGAGCAGTACTTC. This translates into CSASSMLARSSYEQYF.

The rearrangement links TRBV30 to TRBJ2-7, with 7 nucleotides matching TRBD2. The CDR3 sequence is 15 residues long. The germline V gene has CDR1 GTSNPN and CDR2 SVGIG (reference sequence). The junction had 9 bases not matched to a gene; V was cut back by 3 bases and J by 1 base. The CDR3 DNA is TGTGCCTGGAGGAGGGGACTATCATATTCCTACGAGCAGTACTTC. This gives the protein CAWRRGLSYSYEQYF.

The chain links TRBV11-2 to TRBJ2-7; D might be TRBD2 (6 bases). The CDR3 sequence is 17 residues long. CDR1 and CDR2 from the germline V gene are SGHAT and FQNNGV. V was trimmed by 3 bases and J by 3 bases, leaving 21 bases between them. CDR3 DNA sequence: TGTGCCAGCAGCTTCTTTCTGGAGGGGTCCGGATTCTACGAGCAGTACTTC. Amino acid sequence: CASSFFLEGSGFYEQYF.

The chain couples TRBV5-1 to TRBJ1-2; 9 bases agree with TRBD1. J gave up 8 bases and V 4 bases, and 6 bases lay outside the gene matches. Germline V gives CDR1 SGHRS, CDR2 YFSETQ. The CDR3 totals 13 residues. CDR3 nucleotide sequence: TGCGCCAGCAGCATGGGACAGGGATTAGGCTACACCTTC. Amino acid sequence: CASSMGQGLGYTF.

The J gene is TRBJ1-2, the V gene TRBV12-3 or TRBV12-4; 9 bases line up with TRBD1. Trimming removed 8 bases from V and 2 bases from J; junction bases left unmatched: 3. This CDR3 contains 13 residues. The CDR3 spells CASGDRENYGYTF. CDR3 sequence (DNA): TGTGCCAGCGGGGACAGGGAGAACTATGGCTACACCTTC.

The V call is TRBV10-2, the J call TRBJ2-2; 7 bases map to TRBD1. V trimming: 0 bases; J trimming: 6 bases; junction bases outside the gene matches: 16. Looked up from germline, CDR1 is WSHSY and CDR2 is SAAADI. The CDR3 is 19 residues long. The CDR3 protein is CASSESSQGDRLGAGELFF. The CDR3 bases are TGCGCCAGCAGTGAGTCGAGCCAGGGGGACAGACTTGGGGCCGGGGAGCTGTTTTTT.

This clone was counted once. V is TRBV6-5 and J is TRBJ1-1; unclear D gene. The germline V gene encodes CDR1 MNHEY and CDR2 SVGAGI. The CDR3 is made up of 14 amino acids. CDR3 DNA: TGTGCGATACTCGCCCGACTAACTTACACTGAAGCTTTCTTT. The encoded protein is CAILARLTYTEAFF.

This chain joins TRBV29-1 and TRBJ1-1; no firm D call. V dropped 5 bases and J dropped 3 bases, with 13 bases sitting between them. This CDR3 spans 13 amino acids. The V gene's germline CDR1 is SQVTM and CDR2 ANQGSEA. DNA for the CDR3: TGCAGCGTTCCAGGCCCGAGGGACACTGAAGCTTTCTTT. It is translated as CSVPGPRDTEAFF. The entire variable domain, with the rest obtained from reference TRBV29-1 and TRBJ1-1, is as follows: SAVISQKPSRDICQRGTSLTIQCQVDSQVTMMFWYRQQPGQSLTLIATANQGSEATYESGFVIDKFPISRPNLTFSTLTVSNMSPEDSSIYLCSVPGPRDTEAFFGQGTRLTVV.

The chain has TRBV7-6 and TRBJ2-5, with TRBD2 identical over 8 bases. This CDR3 is built from 16 residues. Germline lookup yields CDR1 SGHVS and CDR2 FNYEAQ. V lost 2 bases and J lost 1; bases outside the gene matches: 6. The CDR3 loop reads CASSLFQRGSQETQYF. The CDR3 region has the DNA TGTGCCAGCAGCTTATTCCAGCGGGGGTCCCAAGAGACCCAGTACTTC. Looking up the rest from reference TRBV7-6 and TRBJ2-5 gives the full variable domain: GAGVSQSPRYKVTKRGQDVALRCDPISGHVSLYWYRQALGQGPEFLTYFNYEAQQDKSGLPNDRFSAERPEGSISTLTIQRTEQRDSAMYRCASSLFQRGSQETQYFGPGTRLLVL.